This T cell receptor (beta chain) was documented in a study of blood T cell repertoires in COVID-19. Study in general: Samples representing acute and convalescent COVID-19 were sourced from the United States, Italy and Spain. In each case, the material was cDNA or gDNA derived from T cells, B-cell-depleted T cells, or PBMCs.

Per the authors' pipeline: Estimation of nucleated cell counts was performed using reference gene primer amplification. Measured with immunoSEQ multiplex PCR; TCRdb has only the in-frame clones, and not every one. V and J calls and clone size come straight from that table; D and trimming were deduced from the DNA. The sample consists of about 250,000 clones, about 90% of them appearing once. The clonotype comes from a man older than 75 with acute or convalescent COVID-19. Sequenced input: peripheral blood.

CDR3 sequence: CAISESGQREQTQYF. The CDR3 DNA reads as TGTGCCATCAGTGAGTCAGGACAGCGGGAACAGACCCAGTACTTC. V usage is TRBV10-3 and J usage is TRBJ2-5, with TRBD2 as a possible D gene (7 bases). V shed 0 bases and J shed 6 bases, with 14 bases lying between them. Germline V gives CDR1 ENHRY, CDR2 SYGVKD. This CDR3 spans 15 amino acids.